These 11 T cell receptor beta chains share one sample of origin, sequenced in a study of early T cells in non-severe SARS-CoV-2 infection. From the 5' RACE reads, TCRdb called clonotypes with MiXCR, one entry per CDR3 protein. The table lists around 60,000 distinct CDR3 sequences, about 13% of them singletons. The sequenced material came from whole blood. These TCRs come from an adult who was a healthcare worker with PCR-confirmed SARS-CoV-2 infection or an uninfected control (not recorded which).

The chain recombines TRBV4-1 with TRBJ2-5; a possible D gene is TRBD1 (5 bases). This CDR3 is built from 16 residues. From germline, CDR1 is MGHRA and CDR2 YSYEKL. V lost 4 bases, J lost 5 bases, and 20 bases lay in between. Here the CDR3 reads CASSPEGEQPVETQYF. CDR3 DNA: TGCGCCAGCAGCCCCGAAGGGGAACAGCCCGTGGAGACCCAGTACTTC.

This chain links TRBV7-3 with TRBJ2-1, with D tentatively TRBD2 (5 bases). CDR1 is SGHTA, CDR2 FQGTGA, per germline. The CDR3 has 15 residues. V was pared by 2 bases and J by 6 bases, with 14 bases between. CDR3 amino acids: CASSLSALASNEQFF. The CDR3 DNA reads TGTGCCAGCAGCTTATCTGCTCTAGCAAGCAATGAGCAGTTCTTC.

V gene TRBV6-4 combines with J gene TRBJ1-5, with D possibly TRBD1 on 6 matching bases. Trimming removed 0 bases from V and 7 bases from J, with 19 bases in between. CDR3 length: 17 residues. The germline V gene encodes CDR1 MRHNA and CDR2 SNTAGT. The CDR3 DNA follows: TGTGCCAGCAGTGACTCAACATGGGGGCAGGGCAGGCAGCCCCAGCATTTT. Encoded protein: CASSDSTWGQGRQPQHF.

This chain connects TRBV7-9 to TRBJ1-2, with D possibly being TRBD1 (5 bases). The CDR3 spans 12 residues. V lost 9 bases to trimming and J lost 2 bases, with 10 bases between them. CDR1 is SEHNR, CDR2 FQNEAQ, per germline (reference sequence). CDR3 protein: CASTGGNYGYTF. The DNA for the CDR3 is TGTGCCAGTACAGGAGGCAACTATGGCTACACCTTC. The whole variable domain, remainder taken from reference TRBV7-9 and TRBJ1-2, is DTGVSQNPRHKITKRGQNVTFRCDPISEHNRLYWYRQTLGQGPEFLTYFQNEAQLEKSRLLSDRFSAERPKGSFSTLEIQRTEQGDSAMYLCASTGGNYGYTFGSGTRLTVV.

This clonotype was seen a few times. The rearrangement uses TRBV10-3 and TRBJ2-7; no definite D call. Trimming stripped 10 bases from V and 0 bases from J, with 10 bases between. The CDR3 loop spans 12 amino acids. The germline V gene encodes CDR1 ENHRY and CDR2 SYGVKD. CDR3: CATMTDSYEQYF. The CDR3 DNA follows: TGTGCCACGATGACGGACTCCTACGAGCAGTACTTC.

Sample share makes this clonotype medium-sized (0.01 to 0.1%). The CDR3 sequence is CASSLLDSPLHF. The DNA for the CDR3 is TGTGCCAGCAGTTTATTGGATTCACCCCTCCACTTT. The J gene is TRBJ1-6, the V gene TRBV28; D is uncertain. V was clipped by 1 base and J by 8 bases, with 3 bases between them. Germline V CDR1 and CDR2: MDHEN, SYDVKM. The CDR3 sequence is 12 residues long.

This clonotype was seen at least ten times. The J gene is TRBJ2-3, the V gene TRBV30; D unresolved. This CDR3 spans 14 amino acids. Trimming cost V 3 bases and J 2 bases, with 12 bases left between them. The germline V gene has CDR1 GTSNPN and CDR2 SVGIG (reference sequence). This CDR3 reads CAWSNSVVTDTQYF. CDR3 coding DNA: TGTGCCTGGAGCAACTCGGTCGTCACAGATACGCAGTATTTT.

With regard to this clonotype: No DNA is shown, since the ends of the CDR3 on it are uncertain; the CDR3 is the one TCRdb lists. V usage is TRBV29-1 and J usage is TRBJ1-2; TRBD1 was called by the table and not checked on the DNA. The CDR3 contains 13 residues when both ends are counted. CDR1 and CDR2 (germline): SQVTM, ANQGSEA. The CDR3 here is CSVGAPSNYGCTF.

The chain uses TRBV3-1 and TRBJ2-5, with 8 bases fitting TRBD1. CDR1 LGHDT and CDR2 YNNKEL come from the germline V gene (reference sequence). The ends lost 1 base at V and 2 bases at J; junction bases unmatched: 6. The CDR3 has 16 amino acids. This CDR3 reads CASSQVTRTGQETQYF. Written as DNA, the CDR3 is TGTGCCAGCAGCCAAGTCACCCGGACAGGGCAAGAGACCCAGTACTTC.

This clonotype turned up a few times. The chain couples TRBV12-3 or TRBV12-4 to TRBJ2-3; 10 bases are shared with TRBD1. V lost 6 bases to trimming and J lost 5 bases; unmatched junction nucleotides: 11. The CDR3 runs 16 residues. The DNA for the CDR3 is TGTGCCAGCAGCTTGACAGGGGGCCTTGAGCGAGATACGCAGTATTTT. It specifies CASSLTGGLERDTQYF.

The table lists this clonotype with many counts. The chain links TRBV12-3 or TRBV12-4 to TRBJ2-5; D is possibly TRBD1 (5 bases). This CDR3 is 13 amino acids long. Between the trimmed V and J ends, which lost 6 bases and 2 bases, there was a span of 10 bases. CDR3 DNA: TGTGCCAGCAGCACAGACAGACAAGAGACCCAGTACTTC. It specifies CASSTDRQETQYF.